Detailed here is one T cell receptor beta chain. This entry comes from a study of cytomegalovirus exposure and HLA in healthy donors. The PCR had 60 Vbeta and 13 Jbeta primers. Sequencing used immunoSEQ multiplex PCR; TCRdb keeps in-frame clones, though not all of them. The data contain around 200,000 clones, 86% of them seen just once; the ten biggest clones take up around 0.3%. V lost 5 bases, J lost 0 bases, and 4 bases stayed unmatched. The V gene's germline CDR1 is SGHTA and CDR2 FQGNSA. The CDR3 is made up of 14 amino acids. The sequence derives from a woman aged 30 to 39 in good health and CMV-seronegative. The sample taken for sequencing was PBMCs. J is TRBJ2-7 and V is TRBV7-2; 7 nucleotides match TRBD1. CDR3: CASSVQGSSYEQYF. The CDR3 DNA is TGTGCCAGCAGCGTACAGGGGAGCTCCTACGAGCAGTACTTC.